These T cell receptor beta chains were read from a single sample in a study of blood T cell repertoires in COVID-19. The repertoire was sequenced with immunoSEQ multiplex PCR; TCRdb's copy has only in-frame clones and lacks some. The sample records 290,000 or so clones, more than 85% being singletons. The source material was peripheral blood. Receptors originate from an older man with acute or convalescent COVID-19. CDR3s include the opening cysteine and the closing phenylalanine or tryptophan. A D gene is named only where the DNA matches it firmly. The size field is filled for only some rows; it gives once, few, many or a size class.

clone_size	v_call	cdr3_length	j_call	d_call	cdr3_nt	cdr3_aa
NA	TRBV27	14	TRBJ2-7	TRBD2	TGTGCCAGCAGTCCCGGGGGGAGGTGGCGCGAGCAGTACTTC	CASSPGGRWREQYF
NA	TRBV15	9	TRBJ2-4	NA	TGTGCCACCGGCTGGATTCAGTACTTC	CATGWIQYF
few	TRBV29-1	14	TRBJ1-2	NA	TGCAGCGTTAGCGGACAGCTCGGAGACTATGGCTACACCTTC	CSVSGQLGDYGYTF
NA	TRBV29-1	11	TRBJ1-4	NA	TGCAGCGCCCTTAACGGGGAAAAACTGTTTTTT	CSALNGEKLFF
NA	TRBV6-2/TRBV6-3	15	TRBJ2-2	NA	TGTGCCAGCAGTTACGGCCAGGGTATCAGCGGGGAGCTGTTTTTT	CASSYGQGISGELFF
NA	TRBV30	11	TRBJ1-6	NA	TGTGCCTGGGACTACAATTCACCCCTCCACTTT	CAWDYNSPLHF
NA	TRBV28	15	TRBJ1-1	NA	TGTGCCAGCAGTTTATCAGAGCGACTGAACACTGAAGCTTTCTTT	CASSLSERLNTEAFF
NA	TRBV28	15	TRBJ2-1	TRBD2	TGTGCCAGCAGTTTATCTAGCGGGCGCTACAATGAGCAGTTCTTC	CASSLSSGRYNEQFF
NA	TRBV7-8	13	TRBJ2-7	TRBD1	TGTGCCAGCAGCATACGACAGGGCTACGAGCAGTACTTC	CASSIRQGYEQYF
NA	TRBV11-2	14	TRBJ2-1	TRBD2	TGTGCCAGCAGCTTAAGTCGGGAGGCAGATGAGCAGTTCTTC	CASSLSREADEQFF
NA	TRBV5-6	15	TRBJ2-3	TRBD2	TGTGCCAGCAGCCAAGCGGGAGTGATCACAGATACGCAGTATTTT	CASSQAGVITDTQYF
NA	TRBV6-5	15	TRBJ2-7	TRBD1	TGTGCCAGCACCCCACCGGGACAGGGGGCTTACGAGCAGTACTTC	CASTPPGQGAYEQYF
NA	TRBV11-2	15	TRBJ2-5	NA	TGTGCCAGCAGCTTGGGCCCTACAGGGTCGGAGACCCAGTACTTC	CASSLGPTGSETQYF
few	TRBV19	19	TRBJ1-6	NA	TGTGCCAGTAGTAAAACTCCGACAGGCGCGAGCTCCTATAATTCACCCCTCCACTTT	CASSKTPTGASSYNSPLHF